This T cell receptor beta chain was captured by sequencing in a study of CD8+ T cells in alopecia areata. The sequencing template was cDNA reverse transcribed from extracted RNA. The protocol was immunoSEQ multiplex PCR, while the TCRdb copy is restricted to in-frame clones and leaves out a portion. The sample has some 170,000 clones, 65% to 75% seen once. A FACSAria was used to sort CD4+ and CD8+ T cells. These cells came from PBMCs. Trimming took 2 bases from V and 4 from J; bases not matched to a gene: 8. The CDR3 is 14 residues long. Germline V gene data show CDR1 as SQVTM and CDR2 as ANQGSEA. The source was CD8+ T cells sorted from blood, collected at week 0. The gene calls are TRBV29-1 and TRBJ2-7; 7 bases align to TRBD1. This clonotype was sampled from a human donor with alopecia areata. CDR3 DNA sequence: TGCAGCGTTGAAATCGGGACAGCGACTTACGAGCAGTACTTC. Its protein product is CSVEIGTATYEQYF.